Below are 25 T cell receptor beta chains sequenced from a single sample in a study of cytomegalovirus exposure and HLA in healthy donors. PCR amplification relied on 60 Vbeta primers (plus 13 Jbeta primers). Only in-frame clones appear in the TCRdb table, and some are missing; sequencing was by immunoSEQ multiplex PCR. The table lists some 150,000 clones, around 80% of them singletons, with under 1.5% in the top ten. Sample: PBMCs. Source of these receptors: a male donor in good health and CMV-seronegative.

Note on this clone: Within the sample, other DNA sequences also encode this same CDR3. The V and J genes are TRBV6-5 and TRBJ2-7, with 8 bases fitting TRBD1. CDR1 is MNHEY and CDR2 is SVGAGI in the germline V gene. The trim removed 5 bases at V and 3 bases at J, leaving 6 bases unmatched. The CDR3 length is 14 residues. The CDR3 region is CASSPGTGNYEQYF. CDR3 DNA sequence: TGTGCCAGCAGTCCCGGGACAGGTAACTACGAGCAGTACTTC.

This chain links TRBV18 with TRBJ1-5; possible D gene TRBD1, 5 bases. CDR1 KGHSH and CDR2 LQKENI come from the germline V gene. The V end lost 3 bases, the J end lost 6 bases, and 18 bases lay between the germline ends. The CDR3 consists of 16 residues. The CDR3 loop reads CASSPPFTGPGQPQHF. In nucleotides, the CDR3 is TGTGCCAGCTCACCCCCGTTTACAGGTCCGGGTCAGCCCCAGCATTTT.

V is TRBV5-4 and J is TRBJ2-5; TRBD2 agrees at 7 bases. The V and J ends lost 4 bases and 5 bases, in that order; junction bases with no gene match: 14. This CDR3 region has 16 residues. Germline V lookup: CDR1 SGHNT, CDR2 YYREEE (reference sequence). CDR3 bases: TGTGCCAGCAGCGACGGGGAGGGAATGGGGTGGGAGACCCAGTACTTC. Translated: CASSDGEGMGWETQYF.

The CDR3 bases are TGTGCCAGCAGCGCACTAGCGGGCCCTGGGGAGACCCAGTACTTC. It codes for CASSALAGPGETQYF. J is TRBJ2-5 and V is TRBV7-8; 9 nucleotides align to TRBD2. Per the germline V gene, CDR1 is SGHVS and CDR2 is FQNEAQ. V was pared by 5 bases and J by 5 bases, with 9 bases of the junction left unmatched. This CDR3 has 15 residues.

The CDR3 region has the DNA TGTGCCAGCAGCCCAGGGACTAGCGGGTACAATGAGCAGTTCTTC. Translated: CASSPGTSGYNEQFF. The chain joins TRBV4-2 to TRBJ2-1; 12 bases are shared with TRBD2. Germline CDR1 is LGHNA and CDR2 is YNFKEQ. With V trimmed by 4 bases and J by 4 bases, 2 bases remained unmatched. CDR3 length: 15 residues.

The chain recombines TRBV28 with TRBJ2-1, with TRBD1 identical over 9 bases. Germline lookup yields CDR1 MDHEN and CDR2 SYDVKM. This CDR3 spans 14 amino acids. Germline trimming cut 8 bases from V and 2 bases from J; bases unmatched to any gene: 4. The chain's CDR3 is CASYRQGAYNEQFF. CDR3 in DNA: TGTGCCAGCTACCGACAGGGGGCCTACAATGAGCAGTTCTTC. Complete variable domain (other parts from reference TRBV28 and TRBJ2-1): DVKVTQSSRYLVKRTGEKVFLECVQDMDHENMFWYRQDPGLGLRLIYFSYDVKMKEKGDIPEGYSVSREKKERFSLILESASTNQTSMYLCASYRQGAYNEQFFGPGTRLTVL.

The V call is TRBV5-1, the J call TRBJ2-1; 9 positions match TRBD2. The CDR3 consists of 16 residues. Germline V lookup: CDR1 SGHRS, CDR2 YFSETQ. The ends lost 0 bases at V and 4 bases at J; junction bases unmatched: 5. The CDR3 loop reads CASSLAASGMYNEQFF. In DNA, the CDR3 is TGCGCCAGCAGCTTGGCGGCTAGCGGGATGTACAATGAGCAGTTCTTC.

The chain joins TRBV28 to TRBJ2-5; 7 nucleotides line up with TRBD2. The CDR3 is 14 residues long. V was clipped by 2 bases and J by 3 bases; unmatched bases: 3. In germline, CDR1 is MDHEN, CDR2 SYDVKM. The CDR3 reads CASSLPGLEETQYF. The CDR3 DNA follows: TGTGCCAGCAGTTTACCCGGACTAGAAGAGACCCAGTACTTC.

The CDR3, as DNA: TGTGCCAGCAGCCCCACACCTCACTACGAGCAGTACTTC. Translated: CASSPTPHYEQYF. The chain uses TRBV7-9 and TRBJ2-7; D is ambiguous. There are 13 residues in the CDR3. The germline V and J ends were trimmed by 5 bases and 3 bases, with 11 bases remaining between them. Germline values: CDR1 SEHNR, CDR2 FQNEAQ (reference sequence). Full variable domain (rest looked up from reference TRBV7-9 and TRBJ2-7): DTGVSQNPRHKITKRGQNVTFRCDPISEHNRLYWYRQTLGQGPEFLTYFQNEAQLEKSRLLSDRFSAERPKGSFSTLEIQRTEQGDSAMYLCASSPTPHYEQYFGPGTRLTVT.

This clone was observed a handful of times. The chain has TRBV5-5 and TRBJ2-5; 8 bases align to TRBD1. With V trimmed by 0 bases and J by 4 bases, 5 bases remained unmatched. Germline V CDR1 and CDR2: SGHKS, YYEKEE (reference sequence). The CDR3 is made up of 15 amino acids. CDR3 bases: TGTGCCAGCAGCTTGGGGACAGGGAAGGGAGAGACCCAGTACTTC. Encoded protein: CASSLGTGKGETQYF. Supplemented by reference TRBV5-5 and TRBJ2-5, the full variable domain reads DAGVTQSPTHLIKTRGQQVTLRCSPISGHKSVSWYQQVLGQGPQFIFQYYEKEERGRGNFPDRFSARQFPNYSSELNVNALLLGDSALYLCASSLGTGKGETQYFGPGTRLLVL.

This chain links TRBV30 with TRBJ2-5; TRBD1 matches 7 bases. The J call may be in error: the DNA end matches TRBJ2-7 better. This CDR3 comprises 14 residues. The germline V gene has CDR1 GTSNPN and CDR2 SVGIG (reference sequence). The CDR3 bases are TGTGCCTGGAGGGAAGGGGACAGTTCCTACGAGCAGTACTTC. It translates to CAWREGDSSYEQYF.

The chain carries TRBV7-6 and TRBJ1-1; TRBD1 matches 11 bases. Trimming at V came to 8 bases and at J to 4 bases, leaving 15 bases not matched to a gene. The CDR3 is 17 residues long. From germline, CDR1 is SGHVS and CDR2 FNYEAQ. The CDR3 loop reads CASLGTGGGAAVTEAFF. In DNA, the CDR3 is TGTGCCAGCCTAGGGACAGGGGGTGGGGCCGCGGTCACTGAAGCTTTCTTT.

The V call is TRBV27, the J call TRBJ1-2; TRBD1 is a possible D gene (5 bases). Germline CDR1 is MNHEY and CDR2 is SMNVEV (reference sequence). The V gene lost 3 bases and the J gene lost 4 bases, with 15 bases spanning the gap. There are 15 residues in the CDR3. DNA of the CDR3: TGTGCCAGCAGTTTGACCCCCAGGGAATTCTATGGCTACACCTTC. This encodes CASSLTPREFYGYTF.

The V call is TRBV5-1, the J call TRBJ1-2, with TRBD1 matching over 11 bases. This CDR3 region has 17 residues. The V and J ends lost 2 bases and 2 bases, in that order; junction bases with no gene match: 8. The germline CDR1 and CDR2 sequences are SGHRS and YFSETQ. The chain's CDR3 is CASSLGQGASVNYGYTF. Written as DNA, the CDR3 is TGCGCCAGCAGCTTAGGACAGGGGGCTTCGGTCAACTATGGCTACACCTTC.

The chain combines TRBV5-5 with TRBJ2-7; 7 bases align to TRBD1. The V and J ends lost 3 bases and 2 bases, in that order; junction bases with no gene match: 5. This CDR3 spans 14 amino acids. Germline values: CDR1 SGHKS, CDR2 YYEKEE (reference sequence). For the CDR3, the DNA is TGTGCCAGCAGCTGGTCGACAGGGACCTACGAGCAGTACTTC. Protein: CASSWSTGTYEQYF.

This rearrangement joins TRBV27 to TRBJ1-1, with D hard to call. V was shortened by 2 bases and J by 5 bases, with 9 bases between the two germline ends. CDR1 and CDR2 (germline): MNHEY, SMNVEV (reference sequence). The CDR3 covers 13 residues. CDR3 in amino acids: CASSLGGITEAFF. CDR3 DNA: TGTGCCAGCAGTTTAGGAGGGATTACTGAAGCTTTCTTT.

The chain joins TRBV9 to TRBJ2-5, with 8 bases lining up with TRBD1. The V and J ends lost 4 bases and 7 bases, in that order; junction bases with no gene match: 12. Germline lookup yields CDR1 SGDLS and CDR2 YYNGEE. The CDR3 has 15 amino acids. The CDR3 here is CASSSGTGLRGTQYF. For the CDR3, the DNA is TGTGCCAGCAGCTCGGGGACAGGCCTAAGGGGGACCCAGTACTTC.

In this sample, this clone turned up once. The rearrangement uses TRBV7-2 and TRBJ2-1; 10 bases match TRBD1. This CDR3 is built from 14 residues. Germline V CDR1 and CDR2: SGHTA, FQGNSA. The junction had 3 bases not matched to a gene; V was cut back by 5 bases and J by 5 bases. Written as DNA, the CDR3 is TGTGCCAGCAGCGACAGGGGGCGGCACAATGAGCAGTTCTTC. Translating it yields CASSDRGRHNEQFF.

The rearrangement joins TRBV19 to TRBJ2-7; 7 nucleotides agree with TRBD1. The CDR3 spans 14 residues. Trimming at V came to 5 bases and at J to 2 bases, leaving 6 bases not matched to a gene. The V gene's germline CDR1 is LNHDA and CDR2 SQIVND (reference sequence). CDR3 protein: CASSGHRGTYEQYF. The CDR3 nucleotides are TGTGCCAGTAGTGGGCACAGGGGTACCTACGAGCAGTACTTC.

In its sample, this clone was seen a few times. The chain recombines TRBV14 with TRBJ2-1; maybe TRBD1 (5 bases). Trimming removed 5 bases at V and 6 bases at J, with 11 bases between. Germline CDR1 and CDR2: SGHDN and FVKESK. CDR3 length: 13 residues. CDR3 bases: TGTGCCAGCAGCGCCAGGGCGGCCAATGAGCAGTTCTTC. Translation gives CASSARAANEQFF.

CDR3 nucleotide sequence: TGTGCCAGCAGTTACTCCGGATACCAGAGCGTGGATACGCAGTATTTT. Its translation is CASSYSGYQSVDTQYF. V is TRBV6-5 and J is TRBJ2-3; no clear D gene. Germline V lookup: CDR1 MNHEY, CDR2 SVGAGI. The V end lost 0 bases, the J end lost 6 bases, and 16 bases lay between the germline ends. CDR3 length: 16 amino acids.

The J gene is TRBJ1-5, the V gene TRBV28; TRBD1 aligns across 8 bases. The CDR3 sequence is 14 residues long. Germline-derived CDR1 and CDR2 are MDHEN and SYDVKM. Unmatched junction bases numbered 4, after V lost 6 bases and J lost 3 bases. The CDR3 loop is CASRTGANNQPQHF. CDR3 DNA sequence: TGTGCCAGCAGGACAGGGGCGAACAATCAGCCCCAGCATTTT.

The chain couples TRBV4-2 to TRBJ2-1; D remains unclear. Trimming left V 0 bases short and J 9 bases short, with 9 bases between. CDR1 and CDR2 (germline): LGHNA, YNFKEQ. The CDR3 runs to 13 residues. The CDR3 is CASSQDRAPEQFF. The CDR3 DNA follows: TGTGCCAGCAGCCAAGATAGAGCGCCTGAGCAGTTCTTC.

This sequence joins TRBV6-5 and TRBJ1-3; 8 nucleotides match TRBD1. The V gene end was trimmed by 0 bases and the J gene end by 4 bases; junction bases not matched to a gene: 5. Germline CDR1 MNHEY, CDR2 SVGAGI. The CDR3 runs to 16 residues. The CDR3 DNA reads TGTGCCAGCAGTTACTCGATGGGACAGGCCGGAAACACCATATATTTT. Amino acid sequence: CASSYSMGQAGNTIYF.

J is TRBJ2-7 and V is TRBV2; 10 bases are shared with TRBD2. The length of the CDR3 is 16 residues. The germline V gene has CDR1 SNHLY and CDR2 FYNNEI. V lost 8 bases, J lost 0 bases, and 10 bases stayed unmatched. CDR3 coding DNA: TGTGCCAGCCTCGGGACTAGCGCGCATAACTCCTACGAGCAGTACTTC. Translating gives CASLGTSAHNSYEQYF.